The 32 T cell receptor beta chains below come from one sample, sequenced in a study of T cell repertoires in cytomegalovirus infection. For these TCRs, the target antigens are not known. TCRdb fed the reads into MiXCR, producing one record per CDR3 protein. The sample gives hundreds of thousands of distinct CDR3 sequences, 29% of which show up once; around 20% is in the top ten. This specimen consisted of cultured PBMCs, obtained from culture after CMV antigen stimulation. These receptor sequences come from a human donor in good health (CMV status not recorded). Some clones in this sample may be carry-over from other donors' samples.

The V and J genes are TRBV6-1 and TRBJ2-7, with a tentative D call TRBD2 (6 bases). Deletions cut 8 bases from V and 4 bases from J, with 18 bases between. The V gene's germline CDR1 is MNHNS and CDR2 SASEGT. The CDR3 sequence is 14 residues long. The CDR3 loop reads CASLRGGVGYEQYF. CDR3 nucleotides: TGTGCCAGCCTCCGTGGCGGGGTAGGTTACGAGCAGTACTTC.

This clonotype was picked up a small number of times. This chain links TRBV12-3 or TRBV12-4 with TRBJ2-7; D is unclear. The length of the CDR3 is 11 residues. V was clipped by 2 bases and J by 5 bases, with 4 bases between them. The CDR3 region has the DNA TGTGCCAGCAGTTTATACCACGAGCAGTACTTC. Translating it yields CASSLYHEQYF.

Notes on this clonotype: A much larger clone differs from this one at a single base, so this may be a read error. The chain links TRBV7-2 to TRBJ1-1; no clear D gene. The CDR3 covers 12 residues. Germline CDR1 SGHTA, CDR2 FQGNSA. V shed 1 base and J shed 6 bases, with 6 bases lying between them. In DNA form, the CDR3 reads TGTGCCAGCAGCTTAGGAGTATCTGAAGCTTTCTTT. Residues: CASSLGVSEAFF.

This clonotype has a handful of counts. The V gene is TRBV20-1, the J gene TRBJ2-3; 10 nucleotides agree with TRBD1. This CDR3 has 16 residues. V shed 1 base and J 6 bases; nucleotides not matched to a gene: 10. Germline V gives CDR1 DFQATT, CDR2 SNEGSKA (reference sequence). In nucleotides, the CDR3 is TGCAGTGCTAGAGGACAGGGGGCTACAGAGTCGGATACGCAGTATTTT. It yields the protein CSARGQGATESDTQYF.

This clonotype showed up just a few times. The chain joins TRBV11-2 to TRBJ2-3, with D unresolved. Trimming shortened V by 7 bases and J by 3 bases, and 17 bases separated the two germline ends. Germline V gene data show CDR1 as SGHAT and CDR2 as FQNNGV. CDR3 length: 15 amino acids. DNA of the CDR3: TGTGCCAGCACCTGGCACCGGAGAAGTACAGATACGCAGTATTTT. Translation gives CASTWHRRSTDTQYF.

In this sample, this clonotype turned up a few times. The rearrangement joins TRBV11-2 to TRBJ2-5; tentatively, D is TRBD1 (6 bases). In germline, CDR1 is SGHAT, CDR2 FQNNGV. V was cut by 4 bases and J by 0 bases, with 9 bases left in between. The CDR3 consists of 14 residues. The CDR3 DNA reads as TGTGCCAGCAGCTCTTGGACAGACCAAGAGACCCAGTACTTC. Translating it yields CASSSWTDQETQYF.

This clonotype has just a few counts. The chain recombines TRBV7-6 with TRBJ2-1; 14 bases line up with TRBD2. CDR1 is SGHVS and CDR2 is FNYEAQ in the germline V gene. V trimming: 6 bases; J trimming: 12 bases; junction bases outside the gene matches: 13. This CDR3 is 16 amino acids long. The CDR3 protein is CASSHGLAGGRNWQFF. CDR3 in DNA: TGTGCCAGCAGTCACGGACTAGCGGGAGGACGCAATTGGCAGTTCTTC. The entire variable domain, with the rest obtained from reference TRBV7-6 and TRBJ2-1, is as follows: GAGVSQSPRYKVTKRGQDVALRCDPISGHVSLYWYRQALGQGPEFLTYFNYEAQQDKSGLPNDRFSAERPEGSISTLTIQRTEQRDSAMYRCASSHGLAGGRNWQFFGPGTRLTVL.

This clonotype showed up many times. The V gene is TRBV6-1, the J gene TRBJ2-1; D remains unclear. The ends were cut back, 6 bases at V and 0 bases at J, with 9 bases in the middle. This CDR3 is 14 amino acids long. The germline V gene has CDR1 MNHNS and CDR2 SASEGT. The DNA of the CDR3 is TGTGCCAGCAGGGGCCTGGGCTCCTACAATGAGCAGTTCTTC. It is translated as CASRGLGSYNEQFF.

V usage is TRBV6-7 and J usage is TRBJ1-4, with D hard to call. TRBV6-7 is designated an ORF whose function remains uncertain. This CDR3 comprises 17 residues. V was pared by 2 bases and J by 0 bases, with 13 bases between. CDR3 protein: CASSYTRTSATNEKLFF. The CDR3 bases are TGTGCCAGCAGTTACACAAGAACGTCTGCAACTAATGAAAAACTGTTTTTT.

This clonotype was seen more than once but under ten times. The chain employs TRBV6-5 and TRBJ1-2; no definite D call. The CDR3 sequence is 13 residues long. The germline V gene encodes CDR1 MNHEY and CDR2 SVGAGI. V gave up 2 bases and J gave up 2 bases, with 6 bases separating them. CDR3 DNA: TGTGCCAGCAGTTACGAGGTGAACTATGGCTACACCTTC. Amino acids: CASSYEVNYGYTF.

The CDR3 coding sequence is TGTGCCAGCAGCCAAGAAGGACTAGCGGGAGGCTACGAGCAGTACTTC. Residues: CASSQEGLAGGYEQYF. This chain joins TRBV4-2 and TRBJ2-7, with 14 bases that match TRBD2. CDR1 is LGHNA, CDR2 YNFKEQ, per germline. Germline trimming cut 0 bases from V and 3 bases from J; bases unmatched to any gene: 1. The CDR3 loop spans 16 amino acids.

Only a few counts were recorded for this clonotype. This chain joins TRBV3-1 and TRBJ1-1, with D possibly TRBD1 on 5 matching bases. This CDR3 has 15 residues. CDR1 is LGHDT and CDR2 is YNNKEL in the germline V gene (reference sequence). The V end lost 1 base, the J end lost 4 bases, and 13 bases lay between the germline ends. CDR3 in amino acids: CASSQGGVQSTEAFF. The CDR3 DNA follows: TGTGCCAGCAGCCAAGGGGGGGTCCAGAGCACTGAAGCTTTCTTT.

The rearrangement uses TRBV2 and TRBJ2-3; a weak D match, TRBD1 (6 bases). Germline V lookup: CDR1 SNHLY, CDR2 FYNNEI. CDR3 length: 12 residues. V gave up 5 bases and J gave up 6 bases, with 9 bases separating them. CDR3 in DNA: TGTGCCAGCAGTTATACAGGGGATACGCAGTATTTT. The encoded protein is CASSYTGDTQYF.

There are many counts of this clonotype. This chain uses TRBV7-2 with TRBJ1-3; D gene uncertain. The germline V gene has CDR1 SGHTA and CDR2 FQGNSA. The CDR3 is 14 residues long. Trimming took off 1 base at V and 1 base at J, with 5 bases between the two ends. CDR3 amino acids: CASSLGLSGNTIYF. CDR3 nucleotides: TGTGCCAGCAGCTTAGGATTATCTGGAAACACCATATATTTT. The whole variable domain, remainder taken from reference TRBV7-2 and TRBJ1-3, is GAGVSQSPSNKVTEKGKDVELRCDPISGHTALYWYRQSLGQGLEFLIYFQGNSAPDKSGLPSDRFSAERTGGSVSTLTIQRTQQEDSAVYLCASSLGLSGNTIYFGEGSWLTVV.

This clonotype was detected ten times or more. This sequence joins TRBV18 and TRBJ1-4; 9 bases match TRBD1. Per germline, CDR1 KGHSH and CDR2 LQKENI. The V and J ends lost 5 bases and 4 bases, in that order; junction bases with no gene match: 8. CDR3 length: 16 amino acids. This CDR3 reads CASSTGQGRDNEKLFF. The CDR3 bases are TGTGCCAGCTCAACGGGACAGGGAAGGGATAATGAAAAACTGTTTTTT.

The V gene is TRBV7-2, the J gene TRBJ1-5, with D unclear. The V end lost 3 bases, the J end lost 4 bases, and 10 bases lay between the germline ends. The CDR3 is made up of 14 amino acids. The germline gives CDR1 SGHTA, CDR2 FQGNSA. CDR3 nucleotide sequence: TGTGCCAGCAGCTTGAGGATGAGAAATCAGCCCCAGCATTTT. Translation gives CASSLRMRNQPQHF. Variable domain in full (rest from reference TRBV7-2 and TRBJ1-5): GAGVSQSPSNKVTEKGKDVELRCDPISGHTALYWYRQSLGQGLEFLIYFQGNSAPDKSGLPSDRFSAERTGGSVSTLTIQRTQQEDSAVYLCASSLRMRNQPQHFGDGTRLSIL.

This clonotype was observed a handful of times. This chain connects TRBV6-6 to TRBJ1-2; D unresolved. V dropped 0 bases and J dropped 2 bases, with 13 bases sitting between them. Germline CDR1 is MNHNY and CDR2 is SVGAGI (reference sequence). CDR3 length equals 16 residues. The CDR3 DNA sequence: TGTGCCAGCAGTTACTCGATAGGTTCCCGAAACTATGGCTACACCTTC. It translates to CASSYSIGSRNYGYTF.

The rearrangement uses TRBV9 and TRBJ2-1, with 7 bases fitting TRBD2. With 0 bases clipped from V and 3 bases from J, the junction kept 3 bases outside the gene matches. CDR3 size: 15 residues. Germline CDR1 reads SGDLS; CDR2 reads YYNGEE. The CDR3 sequence is CASSVAGTIYNEQFF. CDR3 sequence (DNA): TGTGCCAGCAGCGTAGCTGGGACTATCTACAATGAGCAGTTCTTC.

As regards this clonotype: Germline is not matched at one junction end, which may reflect a read error. The gene calls are TRBV7-3 and TRBJ1-1; 7 positions agree with TRBD1. CDR1 and CDR2 from the germline V gene are SGHTA and FQGTGA. The CDR3 extends over 13 amino acids. The CDR3, as DNA: TGTGCCAGCAGCTCCTCAACCGGGACAGCGCTCCTCTTT. Protein product: CASSSSTGTALLF.

The chain joins TRBV5-6 to TRBJ2-2; a weak D match, TRBD2 (5 bases). This CDR3 has 16 residues. V was pared by 2 bases and J by 1 base, with 12 bases between. Germline loops: CDR1 SGHDT, CDR2 YYEEEE. CDR3 loop: CASSFLLSGNTGELFF. CDR3 in DNA: TGTGCCAGCAGCTTCCTACTCAGCGGGAACACCGGGGAGCTGTTTTTT.

This clonotype has just a few counts. V gene TRBV7-2 combines with J gene TRBJ1-4; D is unresolved. Trimming pared 3 bases from V and 3 bases from J, leaving 8 bases between. From germline, CDR1 is SGHTA and CDR2 FQGNSA. The CDR3 spans 14 residues. CDR3 amino acids: CASSFGRPNEKLFF. For the CDR3, the DNA is TGTGCCAGCAGCTTCGGCAGGCCTAATGAAAAACTGTTTTTT.

This clonotype was found a few times. This chain's CDR3 is CASMLPNSYEQYF. The CDR3 region has the DNA TGTGCCAGCATGCTCCCAAATTCCTACGAGCAGTACTTC. V usage is TRBV28 and J usage is TRBJ2-7; D ambiguous. From germline, CDR1 is MDHEN and CDR2 SYDVKM. Trimming shortened V by 7 bases and J by 1 base, and 11 bases separated the two germline ends. This CDR3 comprises 13 residues. Using reference TRBV28 and TRBJ2-7 for the parts outside the CDR3, the full variable domain is DVKVTQSSRYLVKRTGEKVFLECVQDMDHENMFWYRQDPGLGLRLIYFSYDVKMKEKGDIPEGYSVSREKKERFSLILESASTNQTSMYLCASMLPNSYEQYFGPGTRLTVT.

This clonotype appeared many times. The V gene is TRBV7-2, the J gene TRBJ2-5, with no clear D. Germline values: CDR1 SGHTA, CDR2 FQGNSA. The CDR3 is 12 amino acids. V lost 1 base and J lost 9, with 9 bases in between. The CDR3 loop is CASSLEKGPQYF. The CDR3 DNA reads as TGTGCCAGCAGCTTAGAAAAAGGGCCCCAGTACTTC.

V usage is TRBV12-3 or TRBV12-4 and J usage is TRBJ1-4; tentative D call: TRBD1 (5 bases). CDR3 length equals 13 residues. The V and J ends lost 3 bases and 8 bases respectively, with 10 bases between them. The CDR3 loop is CASSLDMDEKLFF. The CDR3 coding sequence is TGTGCCAGCAGTTTGGACATGGACGAAAAACTGTTTTTT.

This clonotype turned up a few times. The rearrangement uses TRBV28 and TRBJ2-3; the match to TRBD2 covers 7 bases. The junction had 4 bases not matched to a gene; V was cut back by 7 bases and J by 0 bases. Germline V lookup: CDR1 MDHEN, CDR2 SYDVKM. CDR3 length: 14 residues. CDR3 region: CASKGSGSTDTQYF. CDR3 coding DNA: TGTGCCAGCAAGGGTAGCGGGAGCACAGATACGCAGTATTTT.

V and J are TRBV2 and TRBJ2-2; D is ambiguous. The V gene's germline CDR1 is SNHLY and CDR2 FYNNEI. V was shortened by 3 bases and J by 3 bases, with 11 bases between the two germline ends. The CDR3 covers 15 residues. The CDR3 protein is CASSDRQVDTGELFF. The DNA for the CDR3 is TGTGCCAGCAGTGATAGGCAGGTGGACACCGGGGAGCTGTTTTTT.

The rearrangement links TRBV6-6 to TRBJ1-5, with D possibly being TRBD1 (6 bases). V was trimmed by 2 bases and J by 0 bases, leaving 14 bases between them. The CDR3 length is 17 residues. Looked up from germline, CDR1 is MNHNY and CDR2 is SVGAGI (reference sequence). The CDR3 sequence: CASSYEYGGASNQPQHF. CDR3 bases: TGTGCCAGCAGTTACGAGTACGGGGGGGCTAGCAATCAGCCCCAGCATTTT.

This clonotype was seen only a few times. The gene calls are TRBV11-1 and TRBJ2-7; 7 positions match TRBD1. Germline lookup yields CDR1 SGHAT and CDR2 FQDESV (reference sequence). This CDR3 region has 16 residues. The ends lost 5 bases at V and 0 bases at J; junction bases unmatched: 10. The CDR3 DNA sequence: TGTGCCAGCAGCAAGTCAAAGGGGGCGTCCTCCTACGAGCAGTACTTC. Its protein product is CASSKSKGASSYEQYF.

The chain couples TRBV28 to TRBJ1-5; D uncertain. The ends were cut back, 3 bases at V and 6 bases at J, with 9 bases in the middle. Germline CDR1 MDHEN, CDR2 SYDVKM. CDR3 length: 13 residues. For the CDR3, the DNA is TGTGCCAGCAGTTTTGACGAGATTCAGCCCCAGCATTTT. Its translation: CASSFDEIQPQHF.

The rearrangement uses TRBV5-4 and TRBJ1-1; no firm D call. Trimming cost V 3 bases and J 0 bases, with 12 bases left between them. CDR3 size: 15 residues. Germline lookup yields CDR1 SGHNT and CDR2 YYREEE (reference sequence). The DNA of the CDR3 is TGTGCCAGCAGCTCGCAACTGGGGTTGAACACTGAAGCTTTCTTT. Protein product: CASSSQLGLNTEAFF.

This clonotype was detected only a few times. This chain joins TRBV9 and TRBJ2-2; 7 bases map to TRBD2. Germline V gene sequence: CDR1 SGDLS, CDR2 YYNGEE. The CDR3 sequence is 14 residues long. The ends lost 4 bases at V and 5 bases at J; junction bases unmatched: 5. CDR3 residues: CASSPQLATGELFF. Written as DNA, the CDR3 is TGTGCCAGCAGCCCCCAACTAGCGACCGGGGAGCTGTTTTTT.

This clonotype has just one count. The rearrangement joins TRBV20-1 to TRBJ1-2; D perhaps matches TRBD1 (6 bases). Germline CDR1 is DFQATT and CDR2 is SNEGSKA (reference sequence). This CDR3 has 11 residues. Trimming stripped 5 bases from V and 8 bases from J, with 12 bases between. In nucleotides, the CDR3 is TGCAGTGCTGTTGGGACAAGCGGCTACACCTTC. As protein: CSAVGTSGYTF.